This T cell receptor (beta chain) was observed in a study of T cells in Graves' hyperthyroidism and ophthalmopathy. The germline CDR1 and CDR2 sequences are DFQATT and SNEGSKA (reference sequence). This CDR3 region has 12 residues. V was shortened by 6 bases and J by 2 bases, with 10 bases between the two germline ends. Researchers took RNA transcripts and amplified the TCR beta CDR3 regions from them. Primed by the HTBI set, a first-round RT-PCR was run on the TCR CDR3. TCRdb re-derived calls from the multiplex PCR reads in MiXCR, one entry per CDR3 protein. In the table there are approximately 720,000 distinct CDR3 sequences, roughly a sixth of which are singletons. This clonotype was seen repeatedly, ten times or more.

This receptor was taken from a woman between 45 and 60 years old with Graves' hyperthyroidism that later progressed to Graves' ophthalmopathy. The chain employs TRBV20-1 and TRBJ1-2; D is possibly TRBD1 (6 bases). The specimen was blood. For the CDR3, the DNA is TGCAGTGCAGACACAGGGAACTATGGCTACACCTTC. Amino acid sequence: CSADTGNYGYTF.